The entry that follows covers one T cell receptor (beta chain) sequence. This sample was taken from a study of blood T cell repertoires in COVID-19. Study summary: Whether acute or convalescent, the COVID-19 samples came from the United States, Italy and Spain. PBMCs, B-cell-depleted T cells, or T cells provided the cDNA or gDNA that made up the material.

How the authors handled the data: Estimated nucleated cell counts came from reference gene primer amplification. Only in-frame clones appear in the TCRdb table, and some are missing; sequencing was by immunoSEQ multiplex PCR. The DNA was the basis for D and trimming; V, J and clone size are from that table. This table has around 270,000 clones, 80% to 90% appearing once. V lost 4 bases, J lost 5 bases, and 6 bases stayed unmatched. Germline CDR1 SGHTA, CDR2 FQGNSA. The CDR3 consists of 16 residues. The chain has TRBV7-2 and TRBJ2-3, with 13 bases that match TRBD2. Sequenced input: peripheral blood. The clonotype originates from a man aged 55-75 years with acute or convalescent COVID-19. CDR3 sequence (DNA): TGTGCCAGCAGCTCCTCGGGACTAGCGGGGATAGATACGCAGTATTTT. Translation: CASSSSGLAGIDTQYF.